This T cell receptor beta chain was recorded in a study of shared clonotypes between healthy human individuals. The J segment lost 6 bases and the V segment lost 2 bases, leaving 7 bases of the junction unmatched. This CDR3 has 16 amino acids. Germline V CDR1 and CDR2: KGHSH, LQKENI. TCRdb keeps only in-frame clones here, not all; method: immunoSEQ multiplex PCR. The data contain a few million clones, over 85% of them singletons. The sequence was collected from a man between 18 and 29 years old in good health. Some clones in this sample may be carry-over from other donors' samples. This chain connects TRBV18 to TRBJ2-1; 10 bases fit TRBD2. Material for sequencing was naive CD4+ T cells from PBMCs. Regarding subset: CD45RA+ positively selected. CDR3 in amino acids: CASSPIASGSVNEQFF. The CDR3 nucleotides read TGTGCCAGCTCACCAATAGCTAGCGGGAGTGTCAATGAGCAGTTCTTC.